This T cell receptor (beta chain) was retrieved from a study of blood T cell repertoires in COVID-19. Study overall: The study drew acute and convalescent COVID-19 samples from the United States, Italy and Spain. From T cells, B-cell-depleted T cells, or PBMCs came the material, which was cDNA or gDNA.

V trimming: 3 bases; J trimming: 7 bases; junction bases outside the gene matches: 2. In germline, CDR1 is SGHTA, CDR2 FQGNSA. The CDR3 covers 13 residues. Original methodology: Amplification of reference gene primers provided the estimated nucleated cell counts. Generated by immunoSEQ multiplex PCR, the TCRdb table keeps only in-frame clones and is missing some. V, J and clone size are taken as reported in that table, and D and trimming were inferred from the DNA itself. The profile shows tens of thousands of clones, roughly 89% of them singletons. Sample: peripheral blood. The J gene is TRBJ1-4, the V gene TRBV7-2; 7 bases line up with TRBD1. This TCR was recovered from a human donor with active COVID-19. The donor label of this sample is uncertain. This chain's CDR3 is CASSFYRGEKLFF. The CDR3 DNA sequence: TGTGCCAGCAGCTTTTACAGGGGTGAAAAACTGTTTTTT.